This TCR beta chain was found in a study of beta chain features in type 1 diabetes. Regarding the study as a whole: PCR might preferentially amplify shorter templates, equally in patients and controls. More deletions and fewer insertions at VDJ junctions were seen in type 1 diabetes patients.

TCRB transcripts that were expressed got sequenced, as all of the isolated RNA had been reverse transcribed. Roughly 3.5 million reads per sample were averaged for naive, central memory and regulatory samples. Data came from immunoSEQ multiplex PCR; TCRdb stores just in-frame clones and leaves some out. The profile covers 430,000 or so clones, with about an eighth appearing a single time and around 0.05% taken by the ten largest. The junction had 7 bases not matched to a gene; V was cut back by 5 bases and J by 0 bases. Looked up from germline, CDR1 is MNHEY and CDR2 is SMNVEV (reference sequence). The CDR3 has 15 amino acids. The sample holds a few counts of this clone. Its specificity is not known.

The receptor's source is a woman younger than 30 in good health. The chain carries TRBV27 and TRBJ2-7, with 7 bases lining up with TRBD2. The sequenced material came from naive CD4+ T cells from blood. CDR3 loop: CASSPHRGVSYEQYV. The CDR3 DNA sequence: TGTGCCAGCAGTCCCCACCGGGGGGTCTCCTACGAGCAGTACGTC.